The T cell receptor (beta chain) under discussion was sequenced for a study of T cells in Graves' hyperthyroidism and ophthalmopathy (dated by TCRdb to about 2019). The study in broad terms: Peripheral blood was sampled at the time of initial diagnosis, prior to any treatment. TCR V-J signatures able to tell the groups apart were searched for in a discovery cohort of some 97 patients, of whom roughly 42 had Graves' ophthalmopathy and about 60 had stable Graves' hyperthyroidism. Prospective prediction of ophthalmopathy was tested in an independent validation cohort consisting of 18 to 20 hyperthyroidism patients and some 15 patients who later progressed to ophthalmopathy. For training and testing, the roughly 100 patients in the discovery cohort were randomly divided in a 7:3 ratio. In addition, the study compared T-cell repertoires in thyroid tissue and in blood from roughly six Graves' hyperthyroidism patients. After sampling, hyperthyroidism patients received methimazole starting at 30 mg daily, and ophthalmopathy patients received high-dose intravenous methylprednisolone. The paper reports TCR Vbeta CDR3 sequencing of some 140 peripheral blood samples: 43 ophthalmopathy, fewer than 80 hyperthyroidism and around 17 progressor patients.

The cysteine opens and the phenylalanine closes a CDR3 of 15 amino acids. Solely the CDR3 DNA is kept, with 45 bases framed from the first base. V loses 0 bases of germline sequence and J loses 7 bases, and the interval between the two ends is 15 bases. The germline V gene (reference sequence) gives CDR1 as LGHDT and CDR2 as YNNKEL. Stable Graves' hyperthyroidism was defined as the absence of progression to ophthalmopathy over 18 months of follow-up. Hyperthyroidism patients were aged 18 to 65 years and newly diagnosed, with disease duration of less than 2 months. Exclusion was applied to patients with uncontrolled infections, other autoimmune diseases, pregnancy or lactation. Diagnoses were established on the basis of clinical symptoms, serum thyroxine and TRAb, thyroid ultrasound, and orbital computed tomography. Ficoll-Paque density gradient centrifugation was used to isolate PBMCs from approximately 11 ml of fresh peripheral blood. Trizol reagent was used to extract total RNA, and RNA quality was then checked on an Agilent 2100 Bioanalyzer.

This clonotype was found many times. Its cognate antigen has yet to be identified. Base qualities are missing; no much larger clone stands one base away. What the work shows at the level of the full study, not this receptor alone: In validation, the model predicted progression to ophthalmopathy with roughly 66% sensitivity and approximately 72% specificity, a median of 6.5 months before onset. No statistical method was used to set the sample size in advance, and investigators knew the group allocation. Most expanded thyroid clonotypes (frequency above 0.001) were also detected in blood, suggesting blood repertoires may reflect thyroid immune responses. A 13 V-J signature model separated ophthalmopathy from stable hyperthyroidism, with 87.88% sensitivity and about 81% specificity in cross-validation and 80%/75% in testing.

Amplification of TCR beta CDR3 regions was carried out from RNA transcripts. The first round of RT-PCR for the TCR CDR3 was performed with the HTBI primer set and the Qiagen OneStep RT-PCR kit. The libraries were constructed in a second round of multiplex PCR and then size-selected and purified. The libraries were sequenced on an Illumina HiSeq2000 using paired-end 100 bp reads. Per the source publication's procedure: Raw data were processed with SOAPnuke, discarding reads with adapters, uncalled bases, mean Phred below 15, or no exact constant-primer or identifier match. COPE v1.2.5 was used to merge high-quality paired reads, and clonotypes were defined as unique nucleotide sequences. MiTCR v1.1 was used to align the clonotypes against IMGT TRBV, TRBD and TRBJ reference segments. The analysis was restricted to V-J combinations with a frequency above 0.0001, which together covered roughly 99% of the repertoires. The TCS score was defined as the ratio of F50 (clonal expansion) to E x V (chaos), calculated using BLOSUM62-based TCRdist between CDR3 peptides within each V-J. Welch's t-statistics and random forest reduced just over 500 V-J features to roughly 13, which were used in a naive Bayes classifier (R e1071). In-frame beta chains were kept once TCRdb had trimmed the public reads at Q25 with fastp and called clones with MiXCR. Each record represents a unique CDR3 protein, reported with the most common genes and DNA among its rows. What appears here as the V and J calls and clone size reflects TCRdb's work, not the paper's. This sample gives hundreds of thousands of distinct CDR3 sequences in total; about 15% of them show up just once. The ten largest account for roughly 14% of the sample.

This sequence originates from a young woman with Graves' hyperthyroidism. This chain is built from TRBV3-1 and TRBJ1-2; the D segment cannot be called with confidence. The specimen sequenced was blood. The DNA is TGTGCCAGCAGCCAAGATATAGGCAGTCCCGTTGGCTACACCTTC. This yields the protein CASSQDIGSPVGYTF.